Listed below are T cell receptor beta chains from one sample, sequenced in a study of ipilimumab plus nivolumab after autologous stem cell transplantation. The protocol was immunoSEQ multiplex PCR, while the TCRdb copy is restricted to in-frame clones and leaves out a portion. The table lists about 15,000 clones, 65% to 75% of them singletons, with more than 9% in the top ten. The sample was PBMCs, taken in a trial of ipilimumab plus nivolumab as post-transplant consolidation. The source is a male donor with primary mediastinal lymphoma. Both conserved end residues are part of each CDR3. A D gene is named only where the DNA matches it firmly. Some rows mark clone size as missing; the rest say once, few, many or name a class of expanded clone.

v_call	clone_size	d_call	cdr3_length	j_call	cdr3_nt	cdr3_aa
TRBV18	NA	NA	15	TRBJ1-2	TGTGCCAGCTCCCTCGATCGAGGCCCTAACTATGGCTACACCTTC	CASSLDRGPNYGYTF
TRBV9	once	NA	15	TRBJ1-2	TGTGCCAGCAGCCCCCAGGGGATCCCGGAATATGGCTACACCTTC	CASSPQGIPEYGYTF
TRBV21-1	NA	NA	23	TRBJ2-2	TGTGCCAGCAGCAAAAAGCTCGGACTCCAACGGGGGACAGGGGTTACGAACACCGGGGAGCTGTTTTTT	CASSKKLGLQRGTGVTNTGELFF
TRBV5-1	NA	NA	13	TRBJ1-5	TGCGCCAGCAGACGGGACAACAATCAGCCCCAGCATTTT	CASRRDNNQPQHF
TRBV7-9	few	NA	16	TRBJ2-7	TGTGCCAGCAGCGGCACCGGGTCCCAACTATCCTACGAGCAGTACTTC	CASSGTGSQLSYEQYF
TRBV7-9	few	NA	13	TRBJ1-1	TGTGCCAGCAGCTTGGACAGGAACACTGAAGCTTTCTTT	CASSLDRNTEAFF
TRBV4-1	NA	NA	14	TRBJ1-1	TGCGCCAGCAGCCAACTGGACTCGAACACTGAAGCTTTCTTT	CASSQLDSNTEAFF
TRBV10-3	once	TRBD2	11	TRBJ2-1	TGTGCCATCATTAGCGGGAATGAGCAGTTCTTC	CAIISGNEQFF
TRBV25-1	NA	NA	12	TRBJ1-2	TGTGCCAGCCGGGGGGCTGCCTATGGCTACACCTTC	CASRGAAYGYTF
TRBV5-1	NA	NA	14	TRBJ2-1	TGCGCCAGCAGCTTCTCGGGAGCAAGAGATGAGCAGTTCTTC	CASSFSGARDEQFF
TRBV6-1	NA	NA	14	TRBJ1-3	TGTGCCAGCATGTTGGGGGGCGCCGGAAACACCATATATTTT	CASMLGGAGNTIYF
TRBV14	once	TRBD1	18	TRBJ2-5	TGTGCCAGCAGTTACGACAGGGTTGAGTTTAAGGCCCAAGAGACCCAGTACTTC	CASSYDRVEFKAQETQYF
TRBV28	few	NA	12	TRBJ1-1	NA	CASSLVGRGTFF
TRBV2	NA	TRBD2	17	TRBJ2-3	TGTGCCAGCAGGGGGACTAGCGGGAGGCTGAACACAGATACGCAGTATTTT	CASRGTSGRLNTDTQYF
TRBV5-1	NA	NA	16	TRBJ1-1	TGCGCCAGCAGCTTGGCCTTCGGACGGGAGAACACTGAAGCTTTCTTT	CASSLAFGRENTEAFF
TRBV5-1	NA	TRBD2	15	TRBJ2-1	TGCGCCAGCAGCATCAGCGGGAGTAGTTTGAATGAGCAGTTCTTC	CASSISGSSLNEQFF
TRBV7-9	medium-sized	NA	16	TRBJ1-3	TGTGCCAGCAGCTTATCCGCGGCAACCTCTGGAAACACCATATATTTT	CASSLSAATSGNTIYF
TRBV7-2	NA	NA	15	TRBJ1-1	TGTGCCAGCAGCTTAGCTAGACCGACCAACACTGAAGCTTTCTTT	CASSLARPTNTEAFF
TRBV19	NA	NA	16	TRBJ1-2	TGTGCCAGTAGTTCATGGGACCCTCTGGCTAACTATGGCTACACCTTC	CASSSWDPLANYGYTF
TRBV9	few	NA	15	TRBJ2-7	TGTGCCAGCAGCCCAGGGGTCGGAGGGGGCTACGAGCAGTACTTC	CASSPGVGGGYEQYF
TRBV10-2	NA	TRBD1	15	TRBJ1-1	TGCGCCAGCAGTGCTGTGGACAGGGTGAACACTGAAGCTTTCTTT	CASSAVDRVNTEAFF
TRBV6-6	NA	NA	15	TRBJ1-5	TGTGCCAGCAGTTACATACAGGGCGGCGGTCAGCCCCAGCATTTT	CASSYIQGGGQPQHF
TRBV5-4	NA	NA	17	TRBJ2-2	TGTGCCAGCAGCTTGGAATCTGCGGTTGCAGACACCGGGGAGCTGTTTTTT	CASSLESAVADTGELFF
TRBV28	NA	NA	13	TRBJ2-7	TGTGCCAGCAGTTTAGGGTTACGCTACGAGCAGTACTTC	CASSLGLRYEQYF
TRBV28	NA	NA	13	TRBJ2-3	TGTGCCAGCAGTCCGGGGGTCACAGATACGCAGTATTTT	CASSPGVTDTQYF
TRBV28	medium-sized	TRBD1	16	TRBJ2-3	TGTGCCAGCAGTCTCAGACAGGGGGCGAGCACAGATACGCAGTATTTT	CASSLRQGASTDTQYF
TRBV5-1	NA	TRBD2	18	TRBJ2-2	TGCGCCAGCAGCTCCCTTATTACTAGCGGGAGTGGCACCGGGGAGCTGTTTTTT	CASSSLITSGSGTGELFF
TRBV2	NA	TRBD2	15	TRBJ2-3	TGTGCCAGCAGGCCCGGAGGCGGGAGGAGAGATACGCAGTATTTT	CASRPGGGRRDTQYF
TRBV18	NA	TRBD2	16	TRBJ2-3	TGTGCCAGCTCCCTCCGGTCTGGCGCGGGGGCAGATACGCAGTATTTT	CASSLRSGAGADTQYF